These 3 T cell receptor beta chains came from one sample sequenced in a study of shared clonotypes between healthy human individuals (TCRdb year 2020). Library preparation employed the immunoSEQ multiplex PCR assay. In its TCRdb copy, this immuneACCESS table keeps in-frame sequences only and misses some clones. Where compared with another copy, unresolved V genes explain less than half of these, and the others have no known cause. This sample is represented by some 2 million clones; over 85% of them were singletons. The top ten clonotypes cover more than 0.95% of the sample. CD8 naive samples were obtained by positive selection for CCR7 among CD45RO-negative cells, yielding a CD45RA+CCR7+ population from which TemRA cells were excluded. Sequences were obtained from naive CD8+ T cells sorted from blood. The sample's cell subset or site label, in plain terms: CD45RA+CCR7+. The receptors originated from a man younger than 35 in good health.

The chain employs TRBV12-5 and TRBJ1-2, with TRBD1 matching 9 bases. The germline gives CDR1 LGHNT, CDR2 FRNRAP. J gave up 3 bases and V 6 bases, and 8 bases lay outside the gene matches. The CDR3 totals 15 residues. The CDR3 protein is CASGYYRDRDYGYTF. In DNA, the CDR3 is TGTGCTAGTGGGTACTATCGGGACAGGGACTATGGCTACACCTTC.

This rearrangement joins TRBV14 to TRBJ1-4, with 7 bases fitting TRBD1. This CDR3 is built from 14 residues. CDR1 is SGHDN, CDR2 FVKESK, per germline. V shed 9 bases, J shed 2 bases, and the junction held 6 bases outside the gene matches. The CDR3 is CARGTVFTNEKLFF. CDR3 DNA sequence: TGTGCCAGAGGGACAGTGTTCACTAATGAAAAACTGTTTTTT.

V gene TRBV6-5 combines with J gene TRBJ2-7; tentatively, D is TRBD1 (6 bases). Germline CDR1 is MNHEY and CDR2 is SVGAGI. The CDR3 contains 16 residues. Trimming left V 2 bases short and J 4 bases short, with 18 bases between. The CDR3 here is CASSYGPQGGGYEQYF. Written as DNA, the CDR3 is TGTGCCAGCAGTTACGGGCCCCAAGGGGGTGGTTACGAGCAGTACTTC.